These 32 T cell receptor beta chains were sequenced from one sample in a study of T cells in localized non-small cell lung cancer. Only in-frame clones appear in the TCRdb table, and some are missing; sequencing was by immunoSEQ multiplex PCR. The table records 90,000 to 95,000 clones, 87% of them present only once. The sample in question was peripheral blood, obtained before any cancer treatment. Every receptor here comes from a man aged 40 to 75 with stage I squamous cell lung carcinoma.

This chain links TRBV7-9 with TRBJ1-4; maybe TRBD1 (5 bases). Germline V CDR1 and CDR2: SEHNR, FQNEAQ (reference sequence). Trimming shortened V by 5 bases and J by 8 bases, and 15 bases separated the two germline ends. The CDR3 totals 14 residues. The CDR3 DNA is TGTGCCAGCAGCACGCAGGGCGTTGAAGAAAAACTGTTTTTT. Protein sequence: CASSTQGVEEKLFF.

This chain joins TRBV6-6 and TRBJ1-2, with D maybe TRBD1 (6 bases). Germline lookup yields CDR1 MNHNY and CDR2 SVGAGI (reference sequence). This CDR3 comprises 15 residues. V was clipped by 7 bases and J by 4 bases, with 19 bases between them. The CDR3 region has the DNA TGTGCCAGCACCCATAAGGGGGACACCTTCTATGGCTACACCTTC. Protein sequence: CASTHKGDTFYGYTF.

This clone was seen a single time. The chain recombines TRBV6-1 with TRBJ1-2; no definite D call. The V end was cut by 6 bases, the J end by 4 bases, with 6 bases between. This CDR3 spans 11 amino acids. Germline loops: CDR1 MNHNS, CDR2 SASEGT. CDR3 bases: TGTGCCAGCAGGGCCCCCTATGGCTACACCTTC. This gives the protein CASRAPYGYTF.

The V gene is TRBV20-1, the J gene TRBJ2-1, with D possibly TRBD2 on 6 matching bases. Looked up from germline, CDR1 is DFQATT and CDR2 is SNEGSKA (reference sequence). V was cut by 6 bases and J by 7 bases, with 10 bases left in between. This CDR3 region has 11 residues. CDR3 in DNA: TGCAGTGCGGCGGGGTGGAATGAGCAGTTCTTC. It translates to CSAAGWNEQFF.

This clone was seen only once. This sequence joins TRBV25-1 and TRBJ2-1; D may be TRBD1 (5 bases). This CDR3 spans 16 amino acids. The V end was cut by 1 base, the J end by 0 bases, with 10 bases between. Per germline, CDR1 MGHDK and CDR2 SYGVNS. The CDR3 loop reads CASSEFRQSSYNEQFF. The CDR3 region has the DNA TGTGCCAGCAGTGAATTTAGACAGAGCTCCTACAATGAGCAGTTCTTC.

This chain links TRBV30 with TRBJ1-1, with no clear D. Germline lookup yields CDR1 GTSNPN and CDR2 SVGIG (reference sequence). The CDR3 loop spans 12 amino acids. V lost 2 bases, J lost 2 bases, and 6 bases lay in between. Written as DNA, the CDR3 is TGTGCCTGGAGTAACGGTAACACTGAAGCTTTCTTT. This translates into CAWSNGNTEAFF.

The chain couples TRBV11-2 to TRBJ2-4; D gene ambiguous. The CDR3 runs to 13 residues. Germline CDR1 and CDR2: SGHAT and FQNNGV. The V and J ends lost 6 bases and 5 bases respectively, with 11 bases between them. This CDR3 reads CASSSDTQNIQYF. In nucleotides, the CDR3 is TGTGCCAGCAGTTCCGACACTCAAAACATTCAGTACTTC.

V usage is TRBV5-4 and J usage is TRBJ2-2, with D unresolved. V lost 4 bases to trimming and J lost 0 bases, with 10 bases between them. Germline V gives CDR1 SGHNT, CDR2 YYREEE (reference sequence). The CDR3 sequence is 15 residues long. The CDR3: CASSQRGSNTGELFF. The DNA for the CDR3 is TGTGCCAGCAGCCAACGCGGATCGAACACCGGGGAGCTGTTTTTT.

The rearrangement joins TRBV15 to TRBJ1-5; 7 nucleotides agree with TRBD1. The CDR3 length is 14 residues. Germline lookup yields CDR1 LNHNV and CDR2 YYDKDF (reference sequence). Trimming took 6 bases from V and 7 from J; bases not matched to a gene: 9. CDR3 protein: CATRAGGMYQPQHF. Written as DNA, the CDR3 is TGTGCCACCAGGGCAGGGGGGATGTACCAGCCCCAGCATTTT.

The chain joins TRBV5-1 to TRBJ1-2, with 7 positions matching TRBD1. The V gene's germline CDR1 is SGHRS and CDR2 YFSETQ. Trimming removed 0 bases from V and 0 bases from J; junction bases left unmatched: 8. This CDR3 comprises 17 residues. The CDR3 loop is CASSLGAGGPANYGYTF. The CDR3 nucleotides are TGCGCCAGCAGCTTGGGGGCAGGGGGTCCAGCTAACTATGGCTACACCTTC.

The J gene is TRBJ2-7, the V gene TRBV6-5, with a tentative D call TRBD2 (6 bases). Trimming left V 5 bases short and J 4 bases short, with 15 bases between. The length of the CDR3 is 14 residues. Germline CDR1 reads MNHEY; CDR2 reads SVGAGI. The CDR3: CASSRALGGYEQYF. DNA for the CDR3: TGTGCCAGCAGTCGGGCCCTTGGAGGGTACGAGCAGTACTTC.

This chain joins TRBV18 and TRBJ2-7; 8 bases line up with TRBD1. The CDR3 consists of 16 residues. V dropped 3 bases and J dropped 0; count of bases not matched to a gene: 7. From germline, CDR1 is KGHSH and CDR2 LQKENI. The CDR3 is CASSPRSGGSSYEQYF. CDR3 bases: TGTGCCAGCTCACCTCGGTCAGGGGGCAGCTCCTACGAGCAGTACTTC.

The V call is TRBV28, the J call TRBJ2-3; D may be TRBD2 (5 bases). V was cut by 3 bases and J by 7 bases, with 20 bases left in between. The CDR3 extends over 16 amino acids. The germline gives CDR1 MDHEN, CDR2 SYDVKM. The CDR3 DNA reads TGTGCCAGCAGTTTTAGAGCCTCCCCCTCCGGGAATACGCAGTATTTT. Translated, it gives CASSFRASPSGNTQYF.

Written as DNA, the CDR3 is TGTGCCAGTACCAGAGAGGGGACGGCAGGGTTAGGCTACACCTTC. Protein: CASTREGTAGLGYTF. This rearrangement joins TRBV19 to TRBJ1-2; weak D call: TRBD1 (5 bases). V lost 7 bases and J lost 8, with 23 bases in between. Germline CDR1 reads LNHDA; CDR2 reads SQIVND (reference sequence). The CDR3 totals 15 residues. The full variable domain, its missing parts supplied by reference TRBV19 and TRBJ1-2, is DGGITQSPKYLFRKEGQNVTLSCEQNLNHDAMYWYRQDPGQGLRLIYYSQIVNDFQKGDIAEGYSVSREKKESFPLTVTSAQKNPTAFYLCASTREGTAGLGYTFGSGTRLTVV.

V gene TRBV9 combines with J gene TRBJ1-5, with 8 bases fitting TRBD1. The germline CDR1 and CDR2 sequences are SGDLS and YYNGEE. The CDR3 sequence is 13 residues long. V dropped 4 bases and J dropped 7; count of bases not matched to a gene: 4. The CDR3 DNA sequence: TGTGCCAGCAGCCAGGGGGCAGGGCAGCCCCAGCATTTT. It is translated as CASSQGAGQPQHF.

The CDR3 region has the DNA TGTGCCAGTAGTCTCTACATCTCCTTAGGGACTAGCGGGGCTTACGAGCAGTACTTC. It translates to CASSLYISLGTSGAYEQYF. The chain has TRBV19 and TRBJ2-7; 13 nucleotides line up with TRBD2. CDR1 is LNHDA, CDR2 SQIVND, per germline (reference sequence). CDR3 length: 19 residues. V was pared by 5 bases and J by 4 bases, with 17 bases of the junction left unmatched.

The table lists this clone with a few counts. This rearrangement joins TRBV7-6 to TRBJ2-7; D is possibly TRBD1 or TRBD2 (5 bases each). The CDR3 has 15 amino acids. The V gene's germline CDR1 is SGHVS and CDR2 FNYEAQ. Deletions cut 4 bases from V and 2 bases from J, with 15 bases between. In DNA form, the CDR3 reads TGTGCCAGCAGCTCGCATATTGGGGGACCCTACGAGCAGTACTTC. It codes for CASSSHIGGPYEQYF.

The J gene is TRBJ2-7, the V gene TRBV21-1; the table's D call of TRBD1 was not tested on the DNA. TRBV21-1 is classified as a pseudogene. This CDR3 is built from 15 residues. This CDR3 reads CASSPPRNRAYEQYF. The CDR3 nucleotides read TGTGCCAGCAGCCCTCCGCGCAACAGGGCCTACGAGCAGTACTTC.

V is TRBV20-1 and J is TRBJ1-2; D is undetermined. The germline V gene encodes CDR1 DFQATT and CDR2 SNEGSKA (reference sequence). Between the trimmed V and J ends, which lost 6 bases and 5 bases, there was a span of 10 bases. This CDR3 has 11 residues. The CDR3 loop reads CSATGRYGYTF. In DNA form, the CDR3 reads TGCAGTGCCACGGGCAGATATGGCTACACCTTC.

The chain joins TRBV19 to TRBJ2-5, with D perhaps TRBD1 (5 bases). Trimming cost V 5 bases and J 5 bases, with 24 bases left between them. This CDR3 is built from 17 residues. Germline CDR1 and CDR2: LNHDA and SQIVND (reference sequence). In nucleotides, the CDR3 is TGTGCCAGTAGTCCTAAACCCCCTACAGGTGGGATGGAGACCCAGTACTTC. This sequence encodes CASSPKPPTGGMETQYF.

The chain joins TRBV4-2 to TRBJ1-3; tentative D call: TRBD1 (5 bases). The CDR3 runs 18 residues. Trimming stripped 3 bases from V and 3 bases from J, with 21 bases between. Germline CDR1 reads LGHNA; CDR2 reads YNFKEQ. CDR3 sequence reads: CASSQGPRRGAGGNTIYF. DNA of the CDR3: TGTGCCAGCAGCCAGGGCCCAAGGAGGGGAGCCGGTGGAAACACCATATATTTT.

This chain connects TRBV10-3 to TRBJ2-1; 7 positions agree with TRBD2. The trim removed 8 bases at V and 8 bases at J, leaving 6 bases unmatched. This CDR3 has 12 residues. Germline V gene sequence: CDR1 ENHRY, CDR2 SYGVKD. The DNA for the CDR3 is TGTGCCATCGCGGGACTACCACATGAGCAGTTCTTC. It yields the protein CAIAGLPHEQFF.

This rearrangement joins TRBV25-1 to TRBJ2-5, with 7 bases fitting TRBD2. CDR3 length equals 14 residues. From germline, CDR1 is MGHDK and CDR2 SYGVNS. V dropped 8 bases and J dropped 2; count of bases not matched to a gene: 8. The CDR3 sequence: CASARGGVQETQYF. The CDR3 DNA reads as TGTGCCAGCGCCCGGGGAGGGGTACAAGAGACCCAGTACTTC.

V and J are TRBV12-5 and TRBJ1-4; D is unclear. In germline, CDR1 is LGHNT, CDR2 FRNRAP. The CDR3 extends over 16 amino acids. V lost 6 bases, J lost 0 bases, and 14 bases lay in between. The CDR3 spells CASGRPGIATNEKLFF. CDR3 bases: TGTGCTAGTGGCCGCCCGGGGATAGCAACTAATGAAAAACTGTTTTTT.

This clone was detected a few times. CDR3 DNA: TGTGCCACAAACCTACAGGGGGCGCAGGGAAACACCATATATTTT. This sequence encodes CATNLQGAQGNTIYF. The V gene is TRBV6-1, the J gene TRBJ1-3, with TRBD1 matching 9 bases. CDR1 and CDR2 (germline): MNHNS, SASEGT. J lost 4 bases, V lost 10 bases, and 11 bases had no gene match. CDR3 length: 15 amino acids.

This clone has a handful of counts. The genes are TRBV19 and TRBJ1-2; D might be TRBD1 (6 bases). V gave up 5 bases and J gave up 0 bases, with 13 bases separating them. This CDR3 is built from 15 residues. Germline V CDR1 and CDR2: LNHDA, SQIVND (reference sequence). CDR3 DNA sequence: TGTGCCAGTAGTTCCACAGGGATCGCTAACTATGGCTACACCTTC. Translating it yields CASSSTGIANYGYTF.

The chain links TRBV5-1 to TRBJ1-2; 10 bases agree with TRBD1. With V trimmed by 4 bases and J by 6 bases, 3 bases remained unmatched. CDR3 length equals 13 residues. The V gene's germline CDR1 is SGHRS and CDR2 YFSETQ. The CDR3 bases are TGCGCCAGCAGCCCGGGGACAGGGGATGGCTACACCTTC. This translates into CASSPGTGDGYTF.

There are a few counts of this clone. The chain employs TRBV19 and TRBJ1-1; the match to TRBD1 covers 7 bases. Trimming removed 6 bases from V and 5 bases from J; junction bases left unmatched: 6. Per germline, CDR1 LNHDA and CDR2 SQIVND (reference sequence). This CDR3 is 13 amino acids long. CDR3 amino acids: CASRPGTETEAFF. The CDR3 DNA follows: TGTGCCAGTAGACCCGGGACAGAAACTGAAGCTTTCTTT.

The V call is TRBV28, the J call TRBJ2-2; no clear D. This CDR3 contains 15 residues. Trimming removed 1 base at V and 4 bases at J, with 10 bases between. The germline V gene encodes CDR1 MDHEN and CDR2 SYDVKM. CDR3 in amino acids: CASSLSVSGTGELFF. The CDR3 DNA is TGTGCCAGCAGTTTATCGGTTTCGGGCACCGGGGAGCTGTTTTTT.

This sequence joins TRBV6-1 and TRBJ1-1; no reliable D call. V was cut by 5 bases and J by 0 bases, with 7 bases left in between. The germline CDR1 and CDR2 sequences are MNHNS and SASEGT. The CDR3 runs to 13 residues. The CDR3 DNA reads TGTGCCAGCAGTCCGAACATGAACACTGAAGCTTTCTTT. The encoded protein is CASSPNMNTEAFF.

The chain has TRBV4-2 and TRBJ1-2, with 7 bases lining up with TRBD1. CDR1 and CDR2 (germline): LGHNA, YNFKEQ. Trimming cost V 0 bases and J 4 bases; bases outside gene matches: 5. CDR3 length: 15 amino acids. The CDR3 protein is CASSQEEGAGYGYTF. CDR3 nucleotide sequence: TGTGCCAGCAGCCAAGAGGAGGGGGCGGGCTATGGCTACACCTTC.

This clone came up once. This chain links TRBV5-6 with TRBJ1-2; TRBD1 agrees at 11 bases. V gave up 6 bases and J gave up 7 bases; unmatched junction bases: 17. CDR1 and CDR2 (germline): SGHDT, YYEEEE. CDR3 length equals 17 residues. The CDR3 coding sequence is TGTGCCAGCAACCCTCCAGGACAGGGGGCTCTAGGGGCTGGCTACACCTTC. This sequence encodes CASNPPGQGALGAGYTF.